The rows below give T cell receptor beta chains drawn from one sample of a study of shared clonotypes between healthy human individuals. Libraries were prepared by immunoSEQ multiplex PCR; TCRdb keeps only in-frame clonotypes and omits some of them. The sample holds 2 million to 2.5 million clones, around 95% seen once. Material: naive CD4+ T cells sorted from blood. These TCRs come from a man between 18 and 35 years old in good health. CDR3s include the opening cysteine and the closing phenylalanine or tryptophan. D genes are given only for firm matches. Not every row has a clone size; where given, it reads once, few, many or a size class.

cdr3_nt,cdr3_aa,clone_size,j_call,d_call,v_call
TGTGCCAGCAGCTTAGAGGCTTACTCCTACAATGAGCAGTTCTTC,CASSLEAYSYNEQFF,-,TRBJ2-1,-,TRBV7-2
TGTGCCAGCAGTAGACAGGGCACCTCCTACGAGCAGTACTTC,CASSRQGTSYEQYF,-,TRBJ2-7,TRBD1,TRBV5-4
TGTGCCAGCAGCTTGGCCCAAGACTTC,CASSLAQDF,-,TRBJ2-4,-,TRBV5-8
TGTGCCAGCAGCTTACCGGGAGGGTCCTACGAGCAGTACTTC,CASSLPGGSYEQYF,-,TRBJ2-7,TRBD2,TRBV13
TGTGCCAGTAGTGCTAAAGAGACCCAGTACTTC,CASSAKETQYF,-,TRBJ2-5,-,TRBV19
TGTGCCAGCAGCCTACTTGGCGATGAGCAGTTCTTC,CASSLLGDEQFF,-,TRBJ2-1,-,TRBV9
TGTGCCAGCAGTCCTCGGACAGGGGCAAACACCATATATTTT,CASSPRTGANTIYF,-,TRBJ1-3,TRBD1,TRBV6-5
TGTGCCAGTAGTATAGATCGGTACACTAACACCTACGAGCAGTACTTC,CASSIDRYTNTYEQYF,-,TRBJ2-7,-,TRBV19
TGTGCCAGCAGCCCACAGACAGGGCAGGGGGGTGAAAAACTGTTTTTT,CASSPQTGQGGEKLFF,-,TRBJ1-4,TRBD1,TRBV7-9
TGTGCCACCAGCAGAACAAGGGGCAATCAGCCCCAGCATTTT,CATSRTRGNQPQHF,-,TRBJ1-5,-,TRBV15
TGTGCCAGCAGTCCACAGGGAGGTCATTCACCCCTCCACTTT,CASSPQGGHSPLHF,-,TRBJ1-6,-,TRBV6-6
TGTGCCAGCAGCCAAGGGAGACTAGCGGGGGGTAATGAGCAGTTCTTC,CASSQGRLAGGNEQFF,-,TRBJ2-1,TRBD2,TRBV4-2
TGCGCCAGCAGTGAGTCGGGGCAGGGGACCTACAATGAGCAGTTCTTC,CASSESGQGTYNEQFF,-,TRBJ2-1,-,TRBV10-1
TGTGCCATCAGTGAGTCCCCCGGCACTGGAAACACCATATATTTT,CAISESPGTGNTIYF,-,TRBJ1-3,-,TRBV10-3
TGTGCCATCAGTGAGCAGACACAAGAGACCCAGTACTTC,CAISEQTQETQYF,-,TRBJ2-5,-,TRBV10-3
TGTGCCAGCAGCTTAGGGCAAGAGACCCAGTACTTC,CASSLGQETQYF,few,TRBJ2-5,-,TRBV7-2
TGTGCCAGCAGTTTATCGGTCCAGGAGACCCAGTACTTC,CASSLSVQETQYF,-,TRBJ2-5,-,TRBV27
TGTGCCAGCAGCTTAGCGCGGATAACAGATACGCAGTATTTT,CASSLARITDTQYF,-,TRBJ2-3,-,TRBV7-2
TGTGCCAGCCGCTGGGGGACAGCAGATAATTCACCCCTCCACTTT,CASRWGTADNSPLHF,-,TRBJ1-6,TRBD1,TRBV6-1
TGTGCCAGCAGCTTAGGGGGGGATAACTATGGCTACACCTTC,CASSLGGDNYGYTF,-,TRBJ1-2,-,TRBV7-9
TGCGCCAGCAGCCAAGTACCCAGCGCAATCTACAATGAGCAGTTCTTC,CASSQVPSAIYNEQFF,-,TRBJ2-1,-,TRBV4-1
TGTGCCAGCAGCGTACAGGGGGTCCCCTACGAGCAGTACTTC,CASSVQGVPYEQYF,-,TRBJ2-7,TRBD1,TRBV6-1
TGTGCCAGCAGCTTGTTTATGAGGGTTGAGACCCAGTACTTC,CASSLFMRVETQYF,-,TRBJ2-5,-,TRBV5-5
TGCGCCAGCAGTGAGTCGATACTTAGCGGGGCCTACAATGAGCAGTTCTTC,CASSESILSGAYNEQFF,-,TRBJ2-1,TRBD2,TRBV10-2
TGTGCCAGCAGCTTACAAAGCACAGATACGCAGTATTTT,CASSLQSTDTQYF,-,TRBJ2-3,-,TRBV7-9
TGTGCCAGCAGTCCTGGACGGGGGAACACTGAAGCTTTCTTT,CASSPGRGNTEAFF,-,TRBJ1-1,-,TRBV28
TGTGCCAGCAGAGAACCGGGACAAAACACCCAGCCCCAGCATTTT,CASREPGQNTQPQHF,-,TRBJ1-5,-,TRBV2
TGTGCCAGCTCGCCCGACTCTGGGGAAAACATTCAGTACTTC,CASSPDSGENIQYF,-,TRBJ2-4,-,TRBV18
TGCAGCGCGACAGGGGACGGCACCGGGGAGCTGTTTTTT,CSATGDGTGELFF,-,TRBJ2-2,TRBD1,TRBV29-1
TGTGCCAGCAGCCCTCAGGGTCTACAGGGGGCGAGAGATACGCAGTATTTT,CASSPQGLQGARDTQYF,-,TRBJ2-3,TRBD1,TRBV7-2
TGTGCCAGCAGCGTGACCGGGACAGGGTCCAGGGATACGCAGTATTTT,CASSVTGTGSRDTQYF,-,TRBJ2-3,TRBD1,TRBV28
TGTGCCAGCACCTTTGGGGGACTAGCGAGCCAAGAGACCCAGTACTTC,CASTFGGLASQETQYF,-,TRBJ2-5,TRBD2,TRBV28
TGTGCCAGCAGCCCTAGTAGCGGGGGCTCGACAGATACGCAGTATTTT,CASSPSSGGSTDTQYF,-,TRBJ2-3,TRBD2,TRBV7-3
TGCGCCAGCAGCCAAGATACCGAGCGGGGGATCGCCGGGGAGCTGTTTTTT,CASSQDTERGIAGELFF,-,TRBJ2-2,TRBD2,TRBV4-1
TGCGCCAGCACGGGGATAGGGAACTACGAGCAGTACTTC,CASTGIGNYEQYF,-,TRBJ2-7,-,TRBV5-1
TGTGCCAGCAGTTTGGAGGTGGTTAACTACGAGCAGTACTTC,CASSLEVVNYEQYF,-,TRBJ2-7,-,TRBV28
TGTGCCAGCAGTGGTTCGGGGACAGAGATTTACAATGAGCAGTTCTTC,CASSGSGTEIYNEQFF,-,TRBJ2-1,TRBD1,TRBV6-1
TGTGCCAGCAGCTACCCCGGGGCGGTGAACACTGAAGCTTTCTTT,CASSYPGAVNTEAFF,-,TRBJ1-1,-,TRBV28
TGCGCCAGCAGCTTAGCAGGGGAGCAGCCCCAGCATTTT,CASSLAGEQPQHF,-,TRBJ1-5,-,TRBV5-1
TGTGCCAGCAGTATGATAAGAACCTACGAGCAGTACTTC,CASSMIRTYEQYF,-,TRBJ2-7,-,TRBV28
TGTGCCAGGGGGGTTGAGCAGTTCTTC,CARGVEQFF,-,TRBJ2-1,-,TRBV6-4
TGTGCCAGCAGCCCACAGGCCCAGACCTACAATGAGCAGTTCTTC,CASSPQAQTYNEQFF,-,TRBJ2-1,-,TRBV7-2
TGTGCCAGCAGCTTTGACAGGGGGAGCACTGAAGCTTTCTTT,CASSFDRGSTEAFF,-,TRBJ1-1,TRBD1,TRBV7-3
TGTGCCAGCAGTTTATGGGGACTGTCTACACAAGAGACCCAGTACTTC,CASSLWGLSTQETQYF,-,TRBJ2-5,-,TRBV28
TGTGCCAGCACCCTCGGAGGGGCCCGGGGCGGGGAGCTGTTTTTT,CASTLGGARGGELFF,-,TRBJ2-2,-,TRBV9
TGTGCCAGCAGGTTGACAGGGGGCCCGTATAGCAATCAGCCCCAGCATTTT,CASRLTGGPYSNQPQHF,-,TRBJ1-5,TRBD1,TRBV27
TGTGCCAGCAGTGATCGTCTACATCTGGACTCTGGAAACACCATATATTTT,CASSDRLHLDSGNTIYF,-,TRBJ1-3,-,TRBV6-1
TGCAGCGTTGCTACCGGGACAGCTAATCAGCCCCAGCATTTT,CSVATGTANQPQHF,-,TRBJ1-5,TRBD1,TRBV29-1
TGTGCCTGGAGTGTGGCTAGCGGGGGGAGCACAGATACGCAGTATTTT,CAWSVASGGSTDTQYF,once,TRBJ2-3,TRBD2,TRBV30
TGTGCCAGCAGCTTAGTTCGGTTAGCGGGAGGGAGCTCCTACAATGAGCAGTTCTTC,CASSLVRLAGGSSYNEQFF,-,TRBJ2-1,TRBD2,TRBV7-9
TGTGCCAGCAGTTCCGCCGGGACTTCGGGCGAGCAGTACTTC,CASSSAGTSGEQYF,-,TRBJ2-7,-,TRBV6-5
TGTGCCAGCAGTGCGACCTACGAGCAGTACTTC,CASSATYEQYF,once,TRBJ2-7,-,TRBV2
TGTGCCAGCAGTTACTCGAGAAGGACAGAAGAGACCCAGTACTTC,CASSYSRRTEETQYF,-,TRBJ2-5,-,TRBV6-5